This entry describes one TCR beta chain. Its target antigen remains unknown. No much larger clonotype is one base removed from it; base qualities were not supplied. The data derive from a study of T cell changes during pregnancy in multiple sclerosis (dated by TCRdb to the late 2010s). Study-wide context: The study looked at changes in the T cell repertoire across pregnancy in women with multiple sclerosis.

Library generation was performed with the immunoSEQ multiplex PCR assay. Drawn from immuneACCESS, this table holds only the in-frame rearrangements with V and J called that TCRdb kept. Clones are partly lost; checked studies trace under half to an unresolved V gene and leave the rest unexplained. The sample table holds about 100,000 clones, of which more than 90% were seen once. The biggest ten clones account for 1% to 1.5% of the sample. The germline V gene (reference sequence) specifies SEHNR as CDR1 and FQNEAQ as CDR2. Trimming removed 5 bases from V and 7 bases from J, leaving 11 bases between the germline ends. The CDR3 starts with the cysteine, ends with the phenylalanine, and has 12 residues. CDR3 DNA only is kept here, 36 bases in frame from base 1.

Recombination connected TRBV7-9 to TRBJ1-1, with the D gene too uncertain to name. The sequence was collected from a female donor with multiple sclerosis, enrolled in a pregnancy study. The material was peripheral blood, obtained in the second trimester of pregnancy. The CDR3 loop reads CASSKESVEAFF. The bases read TGTGCCAGCAGCAAAGAGAGCGTTGAAGCTTTCTTT.